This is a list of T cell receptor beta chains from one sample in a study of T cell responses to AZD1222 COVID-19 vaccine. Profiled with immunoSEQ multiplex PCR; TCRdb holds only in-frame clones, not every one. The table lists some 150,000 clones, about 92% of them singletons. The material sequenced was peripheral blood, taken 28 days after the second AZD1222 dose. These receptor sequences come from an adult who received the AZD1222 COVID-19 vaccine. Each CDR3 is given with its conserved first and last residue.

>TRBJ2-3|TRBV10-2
CASEPLWGVSTDTQYF
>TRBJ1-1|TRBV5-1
CASSLGAGNTEAFF
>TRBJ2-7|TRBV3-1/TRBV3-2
CASQMGRNEQYF
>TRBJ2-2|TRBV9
CASKLTGVAGELFF
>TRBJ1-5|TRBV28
CASNHYPDRDYSNQPQHF
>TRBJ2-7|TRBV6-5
CASLTGRYEQYF
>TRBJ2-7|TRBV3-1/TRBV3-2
CASSPTSGPSEQYF
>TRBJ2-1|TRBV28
CASSPSDEQFF
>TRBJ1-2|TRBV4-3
CASSQGAGLSGGYTF
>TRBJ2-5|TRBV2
CASSDTGIQETQYF
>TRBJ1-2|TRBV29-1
CSLMDRVDGYTF
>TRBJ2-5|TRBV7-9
CASDLAGVGETQYF
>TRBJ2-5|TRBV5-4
CASSVELQGQETQYF
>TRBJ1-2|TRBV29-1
CSVSITHDYGYTF
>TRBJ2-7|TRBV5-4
CASSPRTSVPNEQYF
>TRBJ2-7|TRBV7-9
CASSSRTGVDYEQYF
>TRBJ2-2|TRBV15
CATSRDRTTGELFF
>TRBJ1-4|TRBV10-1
CASSDPGREEEKLFF
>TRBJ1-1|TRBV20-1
CSALLIAEAFF
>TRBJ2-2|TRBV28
CASEGGPGELFF
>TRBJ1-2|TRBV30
CAYQAFGYTF
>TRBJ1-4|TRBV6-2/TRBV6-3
CASSSHLATNEKLFF
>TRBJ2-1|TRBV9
CASSVVASASSYNEQFF
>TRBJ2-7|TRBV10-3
CAIGGPESNEQYF